These 28 T cell receptor beta chains originate from one sample sequenced in a study of CD4 T cells in relation to SARS-CoV-2 and coronaviruses. The repertoire was sequenced with immunoSEQ multiplex PCR; TCRdb's copy has only in-frame clones and lacks some. The repertoire holds 38,000 or so clones, with over 60% as singletons. The antigens for these receptors are not known. Sequencing input: memory CD4+ T cells from PBMCs, cultured in vitro. The source of these receptors is an adult with COVID-19.

CDR3 loop: CASSAILDPTDTQYF. CDR3 DNA sequence: TGTGCCAGCAGTGCTATACTCGATCCCACAGATACGCAGTATTTT. This chain connects TRBV2 to TRBJ2-3; D remains ambiguous. Germline V gene sequence: CDR1 SNHLY, CDR2 FYNNEI. This CDR3 has 15 amino acids. V lost 4 bases and J 2 bases, leaving 13 bases between the germline ends.

The chain combines TRBV30 with TRBJ2-3; maybe TRBD2 (5 bases). V lost 6 bases to trimming and J lost 2 bases, with 15 bases between them. CDR1 GTSNPN and CDR2 SVGIG come from the germline V gene (reference sequence). This CDR3 is built from 14 residues. The CDR3 loop reads CACRIGLSTDTQYF. DNA of the CDR3: TGTGCCTGCAGGATAGGACTTTCCACAGATACGCAGTATTTT.

The table lists this clone with a count of one. This chain uses TRBV6-5 with TRBJ1-1; no clear D gene. Trimming removed 6 bases from V and 4 bases from J, with 6 bases in between. This CDR3 comprises 11 residues. Germline V lookup: CDR1 MNHEY, CDR2 SVGAGI. Here the CDR3 reads CASSFGTEAFF. The CDR3 nucleotides read TGTGCCAGCAGCTTCGGCACTGAAGCTTTCTTT.

The chain has TRBV7-6 and TRBJ2-5; D is perhaps TRBD2 (7 bases). CDR3 length: 17 residues. V was cut by 6 bases and J by 5 bases, with 25 bases left in between. Germline assignment: CDR1 SGHVS and CDR2 FNYEAQ. As DNA, the CDR3 is TGTGCCAGCAGGCAACCACGAGGGGGGGGTCTCCGGGAGACCCAGTACTTC. It yields the protein CASRQPRGGGLRETQYF. The whole variable domain, remainder taken from reference TRBV7-6 and TRBJ2-5, is GAGVSQSPRYKVTKRGQDVALRCDPISGHVSLYWYRQALGQGPEFLTYFNYEAQQDKSGLPNDRFSAERPEGSISTLTIQRTEQRDSAMYRCASRQPRGGGLRETQYFGPGTRLLVL.

J is TRBJ2-2 and V is TRBV19; 10 bases fit TRBD1. Trimming took 6 bases from V and 4 from J; bases not matched to a gene: 8. Germline loops: CDR1 LNHDA, CDR2 SQIVND (reference sequence). The CDR3 spans 16 residues. The CDR3 is CASSPPGQGRTGELFF. The CDR3 DNA reads TGTGCCAGTAGCCCACCGGGACAGGGGCGCACCGGGGAGCTGTTTTTT.

The rearrangement joins TRBV4-3 to TRBJ2-6; D remains ambiguous. V shed 5 bases and J shed 0 bases, with 17 bases lying between them. CDR3 size: 18 residues. Germline V CDR1 and CDR2: LGHNA, YSLEER. The CDR3 nucleotides are TGCGCCAGCAGCTCCGCTACCTGGCGTGGCTCTGGGGCCAACGTCCTGACTTTC. The encoded protein is CASSSATWRGSGANVLTF.

The chain carries TRBV6-2 or TRBV6-3 and TRBJ1-6; D is possibly TRBD1 (6 bases). This CDR3 is 14 amino acids long. Germline V gives CDR1 MNHEY, CDR2 SVGEGT. Trimming cost V 2 bases and J 7 bases, with 9 bases left between them. The CDR3 here is CASSYTGMNSPLHF. The CDR3 DNA is TGTGCCAGCAGTTACACAGGGATGAATTCACCCCTCCACTTT.

This chain uses TRBV30 with TRBJ1-6; D unclear. CDR1 GTSNPN and CDR2 SVGIG come from the germline V gene (reference sequence). This CDR3 region has 14 residues. V lost 4 bases and J 6 bases, leaving 13 bases between the germline ends. CDR3 residues: CAWKYTARNSPLHF. Written as DNA, the CDR3 is TGTGCCTGGAAATATACAGCTCGTAATTCACCCCTCCACTTT.

This clone was seen only once. This rearrangement joins TRBV15 to TRBJ1-1; D call uncertain. Germline V gives CDR1 LNHNV, CDR2 YYDKDF (reference sequence). This CDR3 comprises 17 residues. Trimming took 3 bases from V and 0 from J, leaving 17 bases between them. This chain's CDR3 is CATSSSLGIFLNTEAFF. CDR3 DNA: TGTGCCACCAGCAGTAGTCTAGGGATCTTCTTGAACACTGAAGCTTTCTTT. Full variable domain (remainder filled in from reference TRBV15 and TRBJ1-1): DAMVIQNPRYQVTQFGKPVTLSCSQTLNHNVMYWYQQKSSQAPKLLFHYYDKDFNNEADTPDNFQSRRPNTSFCFLDIRSPGLGDTAMYLCATSSSLGIFLNTEAFFGQGTRLTVV.

This clone showed up just once. J is TRBJ2-2 and V is TRBV9, with 11 bases matching TRBD2. The junction had 7 bases not matched to a gene; V was cut back by 3 bases and J by 6 bases. This CDR3 spans 16 amino acids. CDR1 and CDR2 (germline): SGDLS, YYNGEE. CDR3 coding DNA: TGTGCCAGCAGCGCAAATAGCGGGAGGGCCGCCGGGGAGCTGTTTTTT. Translation: CASSANSGRAAGELFF.

The chain uses TRBV7-2 and TRBJ2-7, with D perhaps assigned TRBD1 or TRBD2 (5 bases each). The CDR3 runs 15 residues. Trimming took 1 base from V and 3 from J, leaving 13 bases between them. Germline V gene data show CDR1 as SGHTA and CDR2 as FQGNSA. Here the CDR3 DNA reads TGTGCCAGCAGCTTAGTCGGGACCAAGAACTACGAGCAGTACTTC. Translation gives CASSLVGTKNYEQYF.

The sample holds one count of this clone. The V call is TRBV4-3, the J call TRBJ2-3, with 15 bases lining up with TRBD2. CDR3 length equals 18 residues. Germline V CDR1 and CDR2: LGHNA, YSLEER. The V gene end was trimmed by 1 base and the J gene end by 5 bases; junction bases not matched to a gene: 7. The CDR3 DNA reads TGCGCCAGCAGCCAAGGGACTAGCGGGAGGGCTTTAGGAGATACGCAGTATTTT. It translates to CASSQGTSGRALGDTQYF.

The J gene is TRBJ2-5, the V gene TRBV5-1; possibly TRBD1 or TRBD2 for D (6 bases each). Germline CDR1 is SGHRS and CDR2 is YFSETQ. CDR3 size: 15 residues. Trimming stripped 0 bases from V and 2 bases from J, with 11 bases between. The CDR3 nucleotides are TGCGCCAGCAGCTTGGGGGGGGCGGGTCAAGAGACCCAGTACTTC. Translating gives CASSLGGAGQETQYF.

The table lists this clone with a count of one. The J gene is TRBJ2-7, the V gene TRBV10-3; D ambiguous. The ends were cut back, 2 bases at V and 0 bases at J, with 8 bases in the middle. This CDR3 contains 14 residues. In germline, CDR1 is ENHRY, CDR2 SYGVKD. The DNA of the CDR3 is TGTGCCATCAGTGAGAGAGTCATCTCCTACGAGCAGTACTTC. Translation: CAISERVISYEQYF.

The chain recombines TRBV7-3 with TRBJ1-1, with 9 bases fitting TRBD1. After removal of 3 bases from V and 1 base from J, the junction contained 0 bases not matched to a gene. The CDR3 contains 14 residues. Germline CDR1 and CDR2: SGHTA and FQGTGA. The CDR3: CASSLTGGNTEAFF. The CDR3 bases are TGTGCCAGCAGCTTGACAGGGGGGAACACTGAAGCTTTCTTT.

The V gene is TRBV27, the J gene TRBJ2-7, with 12 positions matching TRBD2. V trimming: 2 bases; J trimming: 6 bases; junction bases outside the gene matches: 5. The CDR3 has 15 amino acids. The germline gives CDR1 MNHEY, CDR2 SMNVEV (reference sequence). CDR3 DNA sequence: TGTGCCAGCAGTTTAATTCTAGCGGGAGGGGCCGAGCAGTACTTC. Translating it yields CASSLILAGGAEQYF.

In this sample, this clone is medium-sized. The J gene is TRBJ1-1, the V gene TRBV2, with TRBD1 matching over 9 bases. V shed 8 bases, J shed 3 bases, and the junction held 25 bases outside the gene matches. The CDR3 has 20 amino acids. Germline lookup yields CDR1 SNHLY and CDR2 FYNNEI. The DNA of the CDR3 is TGTGCCAGCGTCGGTGCTCCCGGGACAGGGTCCGGGGGGTCGTACACTGAAGCTTTCTTT. Translation gives CASVGAPGTGSGGSYTEAFF.

The chain joins TRBV7-2 to TRBJ1-2, with D uncertain. The length of the CDR3 is 14 residues. The germline V gene has CDR1 SGHTA and CDR2 FQGNSA. V lost 2 bases, J lost 4 bases, and 11 bases lay in between. CDR3 DNA: TGTGCCAGCAGCTTAAGCCCGGTAGGCTATGGCTACACCTTC. Translating it yields CASSLSPVGYGYTF.

This clone appeared a few times. The chain has TRBV28 and TRBJ2-7, with 7 nucleotides matching TRBD2. V gave up 6 bases and J gave up 1 base; unmatched junction bases: 6. CDR3 length: 14 amino acids. CDR1 is MDHEN, CDR2 SYDVKM, per germline. For the CDR3, the DNA is TGTGCCAGCAGCCTGGGAGGGTGGTCCTACGAGCAGTACTTC. Its protein product is CASSLGGWSYEQYF.

This clone was found a few times. The chain is built from TRBV7-9 and TRBJ1-1; D not resolved. This CDR3 is 12 amino acids long. Trimming took 2 bases from V and 5 from J, leaving 6 bases between them. Germline V gene data show CDR1 as SEHNR and CDR2 as FQNEAQ (reference sequence). The CDR3 here is CASSLLLTEAFF. The CDR3 region has the DNA TGTGCCAGCAGCTTACTTCTGACTGAAGCTTTCTTT.

The J gene is TRBJ1-1, the V gene TRBV5-1; 11 nucleotides line up with TRBD1. The CDR3 extends over 14 amino acids. The V and J ends lost 6 bases and 5 bases, in that order; junction bases with no gene match: 6. CDR1 SGHRS and CDR2 YFSETQ come from the germline V gene. CDR3 in DNA: TGCGCCAGCAACCAGGACAGGGGGCAAACTGAAGCTTTCTTT. Its protein product is CASNQDRGQTEAFF.

This clone was seen more than once but under ten times. The chain has TRBV19 and TRBJ1-1, with unresolved D. The CDR3 totals 13 residues. V shed 3 bases and J shed 0 bases, with 5 bases lying between them. Per the germline V gene, CDR1 is LNHDA and CDR2 is SQIVND (reference sequence). Here the CDR3 reads CASSISLNTEAFF. Written as DNA, the CDR3 is TGTGCCAGTAGTATCAGTTTGAACACTGAAGCTTTCTTT. The complete variable domain, with remaining parts taken from reference TRBV19 and TRBJ1-1, reads DGGITQSPKYLFRKEGQNVTLSCEQNLNHDAMYWYRQDPGQGLRLIYYSQIVNDFQKGDIAEGYSVSREKKESFPLTVTSAQKNPTAFYLCASSISLNTEAFFGQGTRLTVV.

This chain joins TRBV14 and TRBJ2-7; D might be TRBD1 (8 bases). Germline V gene sequence: CDR1 SGHDN, CDR2 FVKESK. The CDR3 is made up of 16 amino acids. The V end lost 6 bases, the J end lost 4 bases, and 22 bases lay between the germline ends. CDR3 DNA: TGTGCCAGCAGTCGAATGCGGGGGACAGGTGTGTACGAGCAGTACTTC. Protein sequence: CASSRMRGTGVYEQYF.

In this sample, this clone turned up a few times. The chain links TRBV6-4 to TRBJ2-2; no firm D call. Germline CDR1 is MRHNA and CDR2 is SNTAGT. Trimming shortened V by 4 bases and J by 0 bases, and 3 bases separated the two germline ends. This CDR3 has 13 residues. The CDR3 sequence is CASSAANTGELFF. As DNA, the CDR3 is TGTGCCAGCAGTGCCGCGAACACCGGGGAGCTGTTTTTT.

The chain has TRBV7-9 and TRBJ2-7; D might be TRBD1 (6 bases). Per the germline V gene, CDR1 is SEHNR and CDR2 is FQNEAQ (reference sequence). With 5 bases removed from V and 0 bases from J, the gap between germline ends came to 17 bases. CDR3 size: 16 residues. The CDR3: CASSLGQGTYSYEQYF. Here the CDR3 DNA reads TGTGCCAGCAGCCTCGGCCAGGGGACGTACTCCTACGAGCAGTACTTC.

This clone is labeled as medium-sized. The chain links TRBV14 to TRBJ2-3, with 8 bases matching TRBD2. The V segment lost 3 bases and the J segment 1 base; nucleotides outside the gene matches: 3. The CDR3 covers 15 residues. Germline V lookup: CDR1 SGHDN, CDR2 FVKESK. The CDR3 protein is CASSQSLAGTDTQYF. The CDR3 coding sequence is TGTGCCAGCAGCCAGTCACTAGCGGGCACAGATACGCAGTATTTT.

The chain's CDR3 is CASSPDRASYEQYF. DNA for the CDR3: TGTGCCAGCAGCCCAGACAGGGCCTCCTACGAGCAGTACTTC. The chain is built from TRBV6-5 and TRBJ2-7; 7 bases align to TRBD1. This CDR3 spans 14 amino acids. V was pared by 6 bases and J by 0 bases, with 5 bases of the junction left unmatched. Germline assignment: CDR1 MNHEY and CDR2 SVGAGI.

This chain links TRBV12-3 or TRBV12-4 with TRBJ1-1; D gene unclear. There are 12 residues in the CDR3. The V gene lost 3 bases and the J gene lost 7 bases, with 9 bases spanning the gap. In DNA form, the CDR3 reads TGTGCCAGCAGTTTCGTGCCAGGTGAAGCTTTCTTT. Its protein product is CASSFVPGEAFF.